This T cell receptor (beta chain) is drawn from a study of cytomegalovirus exposure and HLA in healthy donors. Study-wide results and limits: Rarity characterized most TCR sequences, yet some public TCRs appeared in many donors. The study recorded over 150 TCR beta chains that were cytomegalovirus-associated. Specificity of three CMV-associated chains for CMV antigens was verified in vitro. In the approximately 120 validation repertoires, a later analysis found that first-cohort TCR clusters tended to co-occur.

Sequenced by immunoSEQ multiplex PCR; TCRdb stores in-frame clones only, minus some. The sample has around 150,000 clones, around 88% seen once. CDR3 size: 15 residues. Trimming at V came to 6 bases and at J to 2 bases, leaving 8 bases not matched to a gene. Germline assignment: CDR1 MNHEY and CDR2 SMNVEV (reference sequence). This clone is a singleton in its sample. Its antigen is still unknown. The chain links TRBV27 to TRBJ2-3; 7 bases are shared with TRBD1. Sequenced: PBMCs. The source is a woman between 18 and 29 years old in good health and CMV-seropositive. The CDR3 reads CASSLQGTDTDTQYF. The CDR3 nucleotides are TGTGCCAGCAGCTTACAGGGGACAGACACAGATACGCAGTATTTT.